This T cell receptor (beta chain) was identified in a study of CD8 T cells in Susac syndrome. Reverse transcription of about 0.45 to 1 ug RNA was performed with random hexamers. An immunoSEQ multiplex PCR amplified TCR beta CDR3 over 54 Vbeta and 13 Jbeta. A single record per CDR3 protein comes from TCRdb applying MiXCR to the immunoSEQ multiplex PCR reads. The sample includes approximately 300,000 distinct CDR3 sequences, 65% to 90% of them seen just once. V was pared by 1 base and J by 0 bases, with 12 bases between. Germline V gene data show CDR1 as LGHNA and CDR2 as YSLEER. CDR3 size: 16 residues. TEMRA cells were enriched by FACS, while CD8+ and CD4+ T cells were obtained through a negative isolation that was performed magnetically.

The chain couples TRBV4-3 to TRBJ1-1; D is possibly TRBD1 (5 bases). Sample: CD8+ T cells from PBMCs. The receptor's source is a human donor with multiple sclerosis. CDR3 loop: CASSQGWDRLNTEAFF. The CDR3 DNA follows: TGCGCCAGCAGCCAAGGTTGGGACCGATTGAACACTGAAGCTTTCTTT.